Below, 23 T cell receptor beta chains from the same sample are listed, as sequenced in a study of Tregs in tolerant kidney transplant recipients. TCRdb's table, derived via immunoSEQ multiplex PCR, lists solely in-frame clones and lacks some. With 25,000 to 35,000 clones in the sample, the ten largest clones hold roughly 7.1%. The input for sequencing was CD8+ T cells from blood, taken before the transplant. The receptors shown here come from a human donor who received a combined kidney and bone marrow transplant.

For this clone: The read gets to within 3 residues of the CDR3 end, and the germline J gene fills in the rest. The chain couples TRBV2 to TRBJ2-1, with D tentatively TRBD2 (5 bases). The germline V and J ends were trimmed by 2 bases and 3 bases, with 8 bases remaining between them. CDR3 length equals 14 residues. CDR1 SNHLY and CDR2 FYNNEI come from the germline V gene. CDR3 loop: CASSETRGYNEQFF. CDR3 DNA (partial): TGTGCCAGCAGTGAAACACGGGGCTACAATGAG. Full variable domain (missing parts from reference TRBV2 and TRBJ2-1): EPEVTQTPSHQVTQMGQEVILRCVPISNHLYFYWYRQILGQKVEFLVSFYNNEISEKSEIFDDQFSVERPDGSNFTLKIRSTKLEDSAMYFCASSETRGYNEQFFGPGTRLTVL.

With respect to this clone: The CDR3 end is not reached by the read, which stops 3 residues before it; the germline J gene fills it in. The chain carries TRBV7-8 and TRBJ2-3, with 7 bases aligning to TRBD2. This CDR3 has 11 residues. Germline CDR1 reads SGHVS; CDR2 reads FQNEAQ. The CDR3 bases that were read are TGTGCCAGCAGCCCCGGGGGGACG. Translation: CASSPGGT. The whole CDR3 is CASSPGGTQYF.

Comment on this clone: The CDR3 extends 3 residues past the end of the read, so its final part is completed from the germline J gene. This chain connects TRBV7-2 to TRBJ1-6; no definite D call. Per the germline V gene, CDR1 is SGHTA and CDR2 is FQGNSA. V was cut by 0 bases and J by 7 bases, with 10 bases left in between. The CDR3 sequence is 15 residues long. The sequenced part of the CDR3 DNA is TGTGCCAGCAGCTTAGCGCCAGGAGGAAATTCACCC. The encoded protein is CASSLAPGGNSP. The complete CDR3 protein is CASSLAPGGNSPLHF.

CDR3 amino acids: CASSPVGGGRTDTQYF. Partial CDR3 DNA: TGTGCCAGTAGTCCCGTTGGCGGGGGGAGGACAGATACG. The chain couples TRBV19 to TRBJ2-3; 8 bases agree with TRBD2. The read gets to within 3 residues of the CDR3 end, and the germline J gene fills in the rest. The trim removed 5 bases at V and 3 bases at J, leaving 10 bases unmatched. The CDR3 runs 16 residues. The V gene's germline CDR1 is LNHDA and CDR2 SQIVND (reference sequence).

As regards this clone: The read comes to an end 3 residues before the CDR3 does, leaving the germline J gene to fill in the end. The chain has TRBV7-6 and TRBJ1-2, with 7 bases identical to TRBD1. The CDR3 is 15 amino acids. CDR1 is SGHVS, CDR2 FNYEAQ, per germline. CDR3: CASSPHLTGARGYTF. Partial CDR3 DNA: TGTGCCAGCAGCCCGCACCTAACAGGGGCGAGGGGC.

Comments on this clone: The sequence runs out 3 residues before the end of the CDR3; the remainder is reconstructed from the germline J gene. The V call is TRBV6-2 or TRBV6-3, the J call TRBJ2-1; the D gene is possibly TRBD2 (5 bases). The germline V and J ends were trimmed by 6 bases and 4 bases, with 10 bases remaining between them. Per germline, CDR1 MNHEY and CDR2 SVGEGT. The CDR3 totals 13 residues. CDR3 in amino acids: CASSRTGYNEQFF. Incomplete CDR3 DNA: TGTGCCAGCAGCCGTACGGGGTACAATGAG.

As concerns this clone: Read coverage stops 3 residues before the CDR3 terminus; the germline J gene supplies the remainder. The chain employs TRBV19 and TRBJ2-3; 7 bases line up with TRBD2. Germline V lookup: CDR1 LNHDA, CDR2 SQIVND (reference sequence). CDR3 size: 14 residues. Trimming removed 10 bases from V and 5 bases from J; junction bases left unmatched: 12. Incomplete CDR3 DNA: TGTGCCACTAGGAGAGCGGGACCAAAAGATACG. Residues: CATRRAGPKDT. The entire CDR3 protein is CATRRAGPKDTQYF.

To note about this clone: With the read ending 3 residues before the CDR3 end, the germline J gene is used to fill in that end. The J gene is TRBJ2-5, the V gene TRBV30; tentatively, D is TRBD2 (6 bases). CDR3 size: 14 residues. Deletions cut 8 bases from V and 4 bases from J, with 20 bases between. Germline lookup yields CDR1 GTSNPN and CDR2 SVGIG (reference sequence). CDR3 in amino acids: CAGARLAYRETQYF. Partial CDR3 DNA: TGTGCCGGGGCTCGGCTAGCGTATCGAGAGACC.

Turning to this clone: Read coverage stops 3 residues before the CDR3 terminus; the germline J gene supplies the remainder. The V call is TRBV4-1, the J call TRBJ1-2; D gene uncertain. The V gene's germline CDR1 is MGHRA and CDR2 YSYEKL. The CDR3 consists of 12 residues. CDR3 residues: CASSQDLRGYTF. CDR3 bases read: TGCGCCAGCAGCCAAGATCTCAGGGGC.

For this clone: From the germline J gene comes the end of the CDR3, since the read stops 3 residues before it. The chain carries TRBV6-2 or TRBV6-3 and TRBJ1-1; TRBD1 might be the D (5 bases). CDR3 length equals 15 residues. V dropped 6 bases and J dropped 0 bases, with 14 bases sitting between them. Germline CDR1 MNHEY, CDR2 SVGEGT. The sequenced CDR3 bases are TGTGCCAGCAGCCACCCAGGAGGGGTGAACACTGAA. Its translation is CASSHPGGVNTE. From start to end, the CDR3 is CASSHPGGVNTEAFF.

With respect to this clone: The CDR3 end lies 3 residues beyond the end of the read and is filled in from the germline J gene. The rearrangement links TRBV19 to TRBJ2-1, with 9 bases identical to TRBD1. There are 16 residues in the CDR3. Trimming at V came to 4 bases and at J to 7 bases, leaving 11 bases not matched to a gene. Per germline, CDR1 LNHDA and CDR2 SQIVND (reference sequence). The chain's CDR3 is CASSRHTGGAGNEQFF. CDR3 DNA, as far as it was read: TGTGCCAGTAGTAGGCATACAGGGGGCGCGGGGAATGAG.

The DNA read from the CDR3 is TGTGCCAGCAGTGTCTACGGGACAGGGGGCGGTCAGCCC. As protein: CASSVYGTGGGQP. In full, the CDR3 reads CASSVYGTGGGQPQHF. The rearrangement uses TRBV6-1 and TRBJ1-5, with 12 bases identical to TRBD1. The CDR3 end lies 3 residues beyond the end of the read and is filled in from the germline J gene. The germline gives CDR1 MNHNS, CDR2 SASEGT. This CDR3 is built from 16 residues. The ends lost 4 bases at V and 6 bases at J; junction bases unmatched: 7.

About this clone: Read data end 3 residues before the CDR3 end; the end is taken from the germline J gene. The J gene is TRBJ1-5, the V gene TRBV6-2 or TRBV6-3; a weak D match, TRBD1 (6 bases). From germline, CDR1 is MNHEY and CDR2 SVGEGT. Trimming removed 2 bases at V and 6 bases at J, with 14 bases between. The CDR3 covers 15 residues. CDR3 region: CASSYGGLGAQPQHF. The CDR3 DNA, read in part, is TGTGCCAGCAGTTACGGGGGCCTGGGGGCTCAGCCC.

Comments on this clone: The sequence runs out 3 residues before the end of the CDR3; the remainder is reconstructed from the germline J gene. The V call is TRBV20-1, the J call TRBJ1-2; 9 nucleotides agree with TRBD1. The CDR3 sequence is 14 residues long. Germline V CDR1 and CDR2: DFQATT, SNEGSKA (reference sequence). CDR3: CSASSGQGYEGYTF. CDR3 DNA, as far as it was read: TGCAGTGCTAGTTCCGGACAGGGGTATGAAGGC.

Remarks on this clone: The read ends 3 residues before the CDR3 terminus; that terminus is restored from the germline J gene. The chain combines TRBV23-1 with TRBJ1-6, with 8 bases aligning to TRBD1. TRBV23-1 is an ORF for which the function is uncertain. Trimming took 2 bases from V and 0 from J; bases not matched to a gene: 3. This CDR3 comprises 17 residues. The CDR3 is CASSQGTGSSYNSPLHF. The CDR3 DNA, read in part, is TGCGCCAGCAGTCAAGGGACAGGAAGCTCCTATAATTCACCC.

A note on this clone: The read comes to an end 3 residues before the CDR3 does, leaving the germline J gene to fill in the end. The chain has TRBV6-2 or TRBV6-3 and TRBJ1-1; possibly TRBD1 for D (5 bases). The germline gives CDR1 MNHEY, CDR2 SVGEGT. V was trimmed by 6 bases and J by 3 bases, leaving 11 bases between them. This CDR3 is built from 13 residues. The CDR3 protein is CASSWGVDTEAFF. CDR3 DNA (partial): TGTGCCAGCAGCTGGGGCGTCGACACTGAA.

In regard to this clone: The missing CDR3 end, 3 residues past where the read stops, is filled in from the germline J gene. This sequence joins TRBV29-1 and TRBJ1-1; maybe TRBD1 (5 bases). The CDR3 runs to 11 residues. V was trimmed by 7 bases and J by 1 base, leaving 7 bases between them. Germline V gene lookup returns CDR1 SQVTM and CDR2 ANQGSEA. CDR3 sequence: CSATGNTEAFF. The DNA read from the CDR3 is TGCAGCGCTACAGGGAACACTGAA.

With respect to this clone: The missing CDR3 end, 3 residues past where the read stops, is filled in from the germline J gene. The chain recombines TRBV19 with TRBJ1-2; D not certain. Germline values: CDR1 LNHDA, CDR2 SQIVND (reference sequence). V lost 7 bases and J lost 4, with 13 bases in between. The CDR3 is 13 residues long. CDR3 sequence reads: CASNAAVGYGYTF. The DNA read from the CDR3 is TGTGCCAGTAACGCGGCGGTGGGCTATGGC.

As for this clone: The read gets to within 3 residues of the CDR3 end, and the germline J gene fills in the rest. This chain uses TRBV5-1 with TRBJ2-7; 7 bases align to TRBD1. V lost 3 bases to trimming and J lost 0 bases; unmatched junction nucleotides: 6. The CDR3 spans 15 residues. Germline V gene sequence: CDR1 SGHRS, CDR2 YFSETQ. Partial CDR3 DNA: TGCGCCAGCAGCTCCCCACAGGGGCTCTCCTACGAG. It codes for CASSSPQGLSYE. The whole CDR3 protein reads CASSSPQGLSYEQYF.

Points on this clone: The sequenced fragment ends 3 residues before the CDR3 boundary, so the rest is inferred from the germline J gene. The chain is built from TRBV7-7 and TRBJ2-1, with D perhaps matching TRBD2 (6 bases). Germline CDR1 is SSHAT and CDR2 is FNYEAQ (reference sequence). Trimming removed 5 bases at V and 1 base at J, with 12 bases between. The CDR3 totals 15 residues. The sequenced part of the CDR3 DNA is TGTGCCAGCAGCCCAACCGGACTATCCTACAATGAG. It translates to CASSPTGLSYNE. From start to end, the CDR3 is CASSPTGLSYNEQFF.

Details on this clone: Coverage ceases 3 residues before the CDR3 finishes, and the germline J gene fills in the end. The chain recombines TRBV6-2 or TRBV6-3 with TRBJ2-1; perhaps D is TRBD1 or TRBD2 (5 bases each). CDR1 is MNHEY, CDR2 SVGEGT, per germline. CDR3 length: 15 amino acids. Trimming stripped 2 bases from V and 4 bases from J, with 12 bases between. The CDR3 DNA, read in part, is TGTGCCAGCAGTTACGGTCTAGAGGGGTACAATGAG. Its translation: CASSYGLEGYNE. The entire CDR3 protein reads CASSYGLEGYNEQFF.

Points on this clone: The CDR3 end falls 3 residues outside the read, so it is completed with the germline J gene. The gene calls are TRBV2 and TRBJ1-4; the D gene is possibly TRBD1 (5 bases). Per the germline V gene, CDR1 is SNHLY and CDR2 is FYNNEI. The CDR3 runs to 13 residues. The germline V and J ends were trimmed by 4 bases and 9 bases, with 12 bases remaining between them. The sequenced CDR3 bases are TGTGCCAGCAGTGTAGGAGGGGCTCAAAAA. Encoded protein: CASSVGGAQK. The whole CDR3 is CASSVGGAQKLFF.

Of note for this clone: The read gets to within 3 residues of the CDR3 end, and the germline J gene fills in the rest. The chain joins TRBV6-2 or TRBV6-3 to TRBJ2-7, with 10 bases lining up with TRBD2. Germline V CDR1 and CDR2: MNHEY, SVGEGT. There are 16 residues in the CDR3. Trimming removed 0 bases from V and 6 bases from J; junction bases left unmatched: 8. CDR3 loop: CASSYSPSGSSGEQYF. The DNA read from the CDR3 is TGTGCCAGCAGTTACTCTCCTAGCGGGAGTTCAGGCGAG.